The 22 T cell receptor beta chains below all came from one sample that was sequenced in a study of blood T cell repertoires in COVID-19. Clones were read by immunoSEQ multiplex PCR, and TCRdb kept only the in-frame ones, dropping some. The sample lists 200,000 to 300,000 clones, about 82% occurring once. Sample: peripheral blood. The source of these receptors is a man between 50 and 59 years old with COVID-19, enrolled during active disease.

V gene TRBV28 combines with J gene TRBJ2-7, with 13 positions matching TRBD2. CDR3 size: 14 residues. The germline V gene encodes CDR1 MDHEN and CDR2 SYDVKM. V trimming: 5 bases; J trimming: 6 bases; junction bases outside the gene matches: 4. The CDR3 spells CASSPRLAGGEQYF. DNA for the CDR3: TGTGCCAGCAGTCCCAGACTAGCGGGGGGCGAGCAGTACTTC.

The gene calls are TRBV28 and TRBJ2-3; D not certain. Trimming pared 8 bases from V and 0 bases from J, leaving 9 bases between. The CDR3 covers 13 residues. From germline, CDR1 is MDHEN and CDR2 SYDVKM. The CDR3 region is CASQTVSTDTQYF. In nucleotides, the CDR3 is TGTGCCAGCCAAACGGTTAGCACAGATACGCAGTATTTT.

The chain joins TRBV5-4 to TRBJ2-2; tentative D call: TRBD1 (7 bases). The germline V gene has CDR1 SGHNT and CDR2 YYREEE (reference sequence). V was cut by 4 bases and J by 7 bases, with 11 bases left in between. This CDR3 region has 13 residues. The CDR3 region has the DNA TGTGCCAGCAGCCAGGGGGGCGGCGGGGAGCTGTTTTTT. It specifies CASSQGGGGELFF.

The rearrangement joins TRBV30 to TRBJ2-3; perhaps TRBD2 as D (5 bases). Germline-derived CDR1 and CDR2 are GTSNPN and SVGIG (reference sequence). This CDR3 has 15 amino acids. The ends were cut back, 3 bases at V and 6 bases at J, with 19 bases in the middle. The CDR3 protein is CAWRGRILSADTQYF. The CDR3 coding sequence is TGTGCCTGGAGAGGCCGGATCCTTAGCGCCGATACGCAGTATTTT.

This chain joins TRBV6-5 and TRBJ1-6, with D possibly being TRBD1 (6 bases). Germline CDR1 reads MNHEY; CDR2 reads SVGAGI. Trimming took 6 bases from V and 6 from J, leaving 15 bases between them. CDR3 length equals 15 residues. The DNA of the CDR3 is TGTGCCAGCAGGGGCAGGGCAGGGGTTAATTCACCCCTCCACTTT. Its translation: CASRGRAGVNSPLHF.

The chain carries TRBV9 and TRBJ1-3, with 11 nucleotides matching TRBD1. Losses at the gene ends were 3 bases for V and 5 bases for J; bases not matched to a gene: 7. The CDR3 spans 16 residues. Germline lookup yields CDR1 SGDLS and CDR2 YYNGEE. The CDR3 DNA reads as TGTGCCAGCAGCGCACAGGACAGGGGGCTTCGAAACACCATATATTTT. Translating it yields CASSAQDRGLRNTIYF.

This rearrangement joins TRBV6-5 to TRBJ1-2; D not resolved. Germline CDR1 is MNHEY and CDR2 is SVGAGI. This CDR3 region has 14 residues. The V gene lost 6 bases and the J gene lost 2 bases, with 13 bases spanning the gap. This chain's CDR3 is CASRRAAKNYGYTF. The CDR3 coding sequence is TGTGCCAGCAGGAGGGCAGCCAAAAACTATGGCTACACCTTC.

The V and J genes are TRBV18 and TRBJ1-2; 10 bases line up with TRBD1. V was pared by 3 bases and J by 5 bases, with 6 bases of the junction left unmatched. The germline V gene encodes CDR1 KGHSH and CDR2 LQKENI. CDR3 length equals 15 residues. CDR3 nucleotide sequence: TGTGCCAGCTCACCCCCGGGACAGGGGTTTTATGGCTACACCTTC. Translation: CASSPPGQGFYGYTF.

The gene calls are TRBV5-1 and TRBJ2-1, with D perhaps matching TRBD2 (5 bases). Germline V lookup: CDR1 SGHRS, CDR2 YFSETQ. V lost 7 bases, J lost 3 bases, and 17 bases lay in between. The CDR3 spans 15 residues. The CDR3 loop reads CASQPTGGYYNEQFF. CDR3 nucleotide sequence: TGCGCCAGCCAACCTACGGGCGGGTACTACAATGAGCAGTTCTTC.

V usage is TRBV5-6 and J usage is TRBJ1-4; D possibly corresponds to TRBD1 (6 bases). From germline, CDR1 is SGHDT and CDR2 YYEEEE. The V gene lost 4 bases and the J gene lost 9 bases, with 19 bases spanning the gap. This CDR3 has 15 residues. CDR3 DNA: TGTGCCAGCAGCCTCCTAACAGGGAGTGGGAAAAAACTGTTTTTT. It translates to CASSLLTGSGKKLFF.

This chain joins TRBV19 and TRBJ1-2; the match to TRBD1 covers 12 bases. The junction had 8 bases not matched to a gene; V was cut back by 5 bases and J by 7 bases. This CDR3 contains 15 residues. Germline-derived CDR1 and CDR2 are LNHDA and SQIVND (reference sequence). The CDR3: CASSPPGQGAIGYTF. In nucleotides, the CDR3 is TGTGCCAGTAGTCCCCCGGGACAGGGGGCGATTGGCTACACCTTC.

This clone has only one observation. CDR3 protein: CASSGSGSYNEQFF. Written as DNA, the CDR3 is TGTGCCAGCAGTGGAAGCGGTTCCTACAATGAGCAGTTCTTC. This sequence joins TRBV2 and TRBJ2-1; D is possibly TRBD2 (5 bases). Trimming cost V 4 bases and J 1 base, with 8 bases left between them. CDR1 is SNHLY and CDR2 is FYNNEI in the germline V gene. This CDR3 has 14 amino acids.

The V and J genes are TRBV28 and TRBJ2-7, with 7 bases lining up with TRBD1. The germline V gene has CDR1 MDHEN and CDR2 SYDVKM. J lost 3 bases, V lost 8 bases, and 7 bases had no gene match. The CDR3 length is 13 residues. The CDR3 loop reads CASRDSANYEQYF. CDR3 coding DNA: TGTGCCAGCCGGGACAGCGCAAACTACGAGCAGTACTTC. Drawing the rest from reference TRBV28 and TRBJ2-7, the complete variable domain is DVKVTQSSRYLVKRTGEKVFLECVQDMDHENMFWYRQDPGLGLRLIYFSYDVKMKEKGDIPEGYSVSREKKERFSLILESASTNQTSMYLCASRDSANYEQYFGPGTRLTVT.

The rearrangement joins TRBV16 to TRBJ1-2; 7 bases are shared with TRBD1. With V trimmed by 0 bases and J by 8 bases, 6 bases remained unmatched. Germline V gene lookup returns CDR1 KGHSY and CDR2 FQNENV. The CDR3 has 14 amino acids. CDR3 sequence: CASSQSEGAAGYTF. The CDR3 DNA sequence: TGTGCCAGCAGCCAATCCGAGGGGGCGGCCGGCTACACCTTC.

The J gene is TRBJ1-2, the V gene TRBV5-4; TRBD1 agrees at 7 bases. Germline values: CDR1 SGHNT, CDR2 YYREEE (reference sequence). The CDR3 sequence is 13 residues long. V was pared by 4 bases and J by 6 bases, with 6 bases of the junction left unmatched. The CDR3 DNA sequence: TGTGCCAGCAGCAGAACAGGGGAGGATGGCTACACCTTC. As protein: CASSRTGEDGYTF.

This chain joins TRBV14 and TRBJ2-2, with D perhaps TRBD1 (5 bases). V dropped 1 base and J dropped 6 bases, with 21 bases sitting between them. Germline V gene sequence: CDR1 SGHDN, CDR2 FVKESK. This CDR3 is built from 18 residues. CDR3 residues: CASSQVPIIGQPPGELFF. The DNA of the CDR3 is TGTGCCAGCAGCCAAGTTCCGATTATTGGACAACCACCCGGGGAGCTGTTTTTT.

The chain uses TRBV20-1 and TRBJ1-1, with 7 bases lining up with TRBD1. The CDR3 loop spans 15 amino acids. The germline gives CDR1 DFQATT, CDR2 SNEGSKA (reference sequence). J gave up 7 bases and V 3 bases, and 14 bases lay outside the gene matches. The CDR3 bases are TGCAGTGCTAGTGGGGGGAACAGGGGAGTTAGTGAAGCTTTCTTT. As protein: CSASGGNRGVSEAFF.

This chain connects TRBV6-1 to TRBJ2-3, with D perhaps matching TRBD1 (6 bases). Between the trimmed V and J ends, which lost 1 base and 3 bases, there was a span of 11 bases. The CDR3 totals 15 residues. The V gene's germline CDR1 is MNHNS and CDR2 SASEGT. The CDR3 loop is CASSEVQGITDTQYF. The CDR3 coding sequence is TGTGCCAGCAGTGAAGTTCAGGGGATAACAGATACGCAGTATTTT.

V is TRBV19 and J is TRBJ1-1; the D is unclear. The CDR3 totals 13 residues. Germline CDR1 is LNHDA and CDR2 is SQIVND (reference sequence). The germline V and J ends were trimmed by 6 bases and 0 bases, with 8 bases remaining between them. The CDR3, as DNA: TGTGCCAGTAGCATACACATGAACACTGAAGCTTTCTTT. It is translated as CASSIHMNTEAFF.

The rearrangement joins TRBV3-1 (or the pseudogene TRBV3-2) to TRBJ2-7; perhaps TRBD1 as D (6 bases). CDR3 size: 12 residues. Trimming left V 0 bases short and J 6 bases short, with 6 bases between. CDR1 and CDR2 (germline): LGHDT, YNNKEL (reference sequence). CDR3: CASSQEGGEQYF. The CDR3 nucleotides read TGTGCCAGCAGCCAAGAAGGGGGCGAGCAGTACTTC.

The rearrangement links TRBV6-5 to TRBJ2-1; 7 bases are a match to TRBD1. Germline V gene lookup returns CDR1 MNHEY and CDR2 SVGAGI. The V gene end was trimmed by 7 bases and the J gene end by 7 bases; junction bases not matched to a gene: 10. The CDR3 extends over 14 amino acids. The CDR3 loop reads CASTRAGGDNEQFF. The CDR3 bases are TGTGCCAGCACGCGGGCAGGGGGTGATAATGAGCAGTTCTTC.

The genes are TRBV2 and TRBJ2-1; 9 positions match TRBD2. Per germline, CDR1 SNHLY and CDR2 FYNNEI. The CDR3 length is 15 residues. The trim removed 3 bases at V and 7 bases at J, leaving 7 bases unmatched. In DNA form, the CDR3 reads TGTGCCAGCAGTGAGTCGCTAGCGGGGAGGAATGAGCAGTTCTTC. It translates to CASSESLAGRNEQFF.